These 22 T cell receptor beta chains originate from one sample sequenced in a study of blood T cell repertoires in COVID-19. Assay: immunoSEQ multiplex PCR; the TCRdb copy retains only in-frame clones and omits some. The sample records 250,000 to 350,000 clones, around 91% being singletons. Source material: PBMCs or T cells enriched from blood (not recorded which). The receptors shown here come from a woman younger than 35 with acute COVID-19.

The J gene is TRBJ1-1, the V gene TRBV15; 8 bases are shared with TRBD1. The CDR3 runs to 16 residues. V shed 3 bases, J shed 6 bases, and the junction held 12 bases outside the gene matches. Germline V gene sequence: CDR1 LNHNV, CDR2 YYDKDF (reference sequence). As DNA, the CDR3 is TGTGCCACCAGCAGCCCTAACAGGGGGGGGAGCCCTGAAGCTTTCTTT. Amino acid sequence: CATSSPNRGGSPEAFF. Combining the CDR3 with reference TRBV15 and TRBJ1-1 gives the whole variable domain DAMVIQNPRYQVTQFGKPVTLSCSQTLNHNVMYWYQQKSSQAPKLLFHYYDKDFNNEADTPDNFQSRRPNTSFCFLDIRSPGLGDTAMYLCATSSPNRGGSPEAFFGQGTRLTVV.

The CDR3 region has the DNA TGCGCCAGCAGCCAAGAGGCCCCGGGTGGGGCCAACGTCCTGACTTTC. Translating it yields CASSQEAPGGANVLTF. The gene calls are TRBV4-1 and TRBJ2-6; the D is unclear. CDR1 and CDR2 from the germline V gene are MGHRA and YSYEKL. The CDR3 runs 16 residues. Trimming left V 0 bases short and J 3 bases short, with 9 bases between.

The chain couples TRBV18 to TRBJ2-3, with a weak D call TRBD1 (6 bases). V was pared by 6 bases and J by 0 bases, with 13 bases between. In germline, CDR1 is KGHSH, CDR2 LQKENI. This CDR3 comprises 15 residues. CDR3 DNA sequence: TGTGCCAGCTCTCTAAGGACAGCCAGCACAGATACGCAGTATTTT. Encoded protein: CASSLRTASTDTQYF.

V gene TRBV7-9 combines with J gene TRBJ2-7; 13 bases map to TRBD2. J gave up 2 bases and V 5 bases, and 3 bases lay outside the gene matches. The CDR3 has 15 residues. Germline CDR1 SEHNR, CDR2 FQNEAQ (reference sequence). The CDR3 sequence: CASSLTSGGAYEQYF. The CDR3 nucleotides read TGTGCCAGCAGCCTAACTAGCGGGGGGGCCTACGAGCAGTACTTC.

The chain combines TRBV7-3 with TRBJ2-1; 12 nucleotides match TRBD2. V gave up 2 bases and J gave up 8 bases; unmatched junction bases: 7. The CDR3 has 16 residues. Germline V lookup: CDR1 SGHTA, CDR2 FQGTGA. CDR3 in DNA: TGTGCCAGCAGCTTAGCTCTAGCGGGAGGGCCGGATGAGCAGTTCTTC. Protein product: CASSLALAGGPDEQFF.

The J gene is TRBJ2-3, the V gene TRBV6-5, with 14 bases lining up with TRBD2. Germline loops: CDR1 MNHEY, CDR2 SVGAGI. Trimming removed 6 bases from V and 7 bases from J; junction bases left unmatched: 6. The CDR3 extends over 15 amino acids. The CDR3 reads CASRDGTSGSYTQYF. CDR3 nucleotide sequence: TGTGCCAGCAGAGACGGGACTAGCGGGAGTTATACGCAGTATTTT.

This chain uses TRBV30 with TRBJ2-7, with 8 bases fitting TRBD1. J lost 3 bases, V lost 5 bases, and 9 bases had no gene match. Germline V gene data show CDR1 as GTSNPN and CDR2 as SVGIG (reference sequence). This CDR3 region has 14 residues. The CDR3 region is CAWVDRGTNYEQYF. The CDR3 nucleotides are TGTGCCTGGGTCGACAGGGGAACCAACTACGAGCAGTACTTC.

The J gene is TRBJ1-6, the V gene TRBV4-2; D might be TRBD1 (5 bases). The V end was cut by 3 bases, the J end by 5 bases, with 14 bases between. From germline, CDR1 is LGHNA and CDR2 YNFKEQ. The CDR3 totals 16 residues. The CDR3 DNA follows: TGTGCCAGCAGCCAGGACGGCGAAGGGGATAATTCACCCCTCCACTTT. Its protein product is CASSQDGEGDNSPLHF.

The rearrangement joins TRBV28 to TRBJ1-5; D is perhaps TRBD1 (6 bases). This CDR3 has 13 amino acids. The germline V and J ends were trimmed by 6 bases and 6 bases, with 12 bases remaining between them. Germline V gene data show CDR1 as MDHEN and CDR2 as SYDVKM. This CDR3 reads CASRETGSQPQHF. DNA of the CDR3: TGTGCCAGCAGGGAAACAGGGAGTCAGCCCCAGCATTTT.

This chain joins TRBV4-1 and TRBJ1-4; TRBD1 aligns across 8 bases. The CDR3 is 17 amino acids. With V trimmed by 3 bases and J by 5 bases, 11 bases remained unmatched. CDR1 is MGHRA and CDR2 is YSYEKL in the germline V gene. CDR3 amino acids: CASSHRRSGTGNEKLFF. The CDR3 bases are TGCGCCAGCAGCCACCGGAGGTCCGGGACAGGAAATGAAAAACTGTTTTTT.

This clone was seen a single time. The CDR3 is CASSLDFGGNTEAFF. Here the CDR3 DNA reads TGTGCCAGCAGCCTAGATTTCGGGGGGAACACTGAAGCTTTCTTT. The chain recombines TRBV4-2 with TRBJ1-1; D might be TRBD1 (5 bases). Trimming pared 4 bases from V and 1 base from J, leaving 13 bases between. Germline CDR1 and CDR2: LGHNA and YNFKEQ. CDR3 length: 15 residues.

The rearrangement links TRBV5-1 to TRBJ2-7, with 13 bases that match TRBD2. With V trimmed by 3 bases and J by 2 bases, 2 bases remained unmatched. This CDR3 spans 15 amino acids. Germline lookup yields CDR1 SGHRS and CDR2 YFSETQ. The CDR3 coding sequence is TGCGCCAGCAGCTGGACTAGCGGGAGAACCTACGAGCAGTACTTC. This encodes CASSWTSGRTYEQYF.

This clone was recorded a few times. The genes are TRBV4-1 and TRBJ2-7; 11 bases fit TRBD1. Trimming at V came to 3 bases and at J to 3 bases, leaving 16 bases not matched to a gene. This CDR3 is 19 amino acids long. Per germline, CDR1 MGHRA and CDR2 YSYEKL. The CDR3 DNA sequence: TGCGCCAGCAGCCACACAGGAACACCCGGGACAGGGGGTTTCTACGAGCAGTACTTC. Translated, it gives CASSHTGTPGTGGFYEQYF.

The chain is built from TRBV30 and TRBJ1-4; 9 nucleotides align to TRBD1. J gave up 4 bases and V 6 bases, and 3 bases lay outside the gene matches. This CDR3 region has 13 residues. Germline assignment: CDR1 GTSNPN and CDR2 SVGIG (reference sequence). The chain's CDR3 is CACPGQGNEKLFF. Written as DNA, the CDR3 is TGTGCCTGCCCGGGACAGGGTAATGAAAAACTGTTTTTT.

The chain links TRBV6-2 or TRBV6-3 to TRBJ2-7, with 9 bases lining up with TRBD1. CDR3 length: 15 amino acids. Losses at the gene ends were 2 bases for V and 1 base for J; bases not matched to a gene: 3. Germline CDR1 MNHEY, CDR2 SVGEGT. The CDR3 sequence: CASSYAGTGSYEQYF. The CDR3 DNA is TGTGCCAGCAGTTACGCCGGGACAGGGTCCTACGAGCAGTACTTC.

The genes are TRBV3-1 (or the pseudogene TRBV3-2) and TRBJ2-7; tentatively, D is TRBD1 (5 bases). This CDR3 spans 11 amino acids. V lost 5 bases, J lost 6 bases, and 8 bases lay in between. The V gene's germline CDR1 is LGHDT and CDR2 YNNKEL (reference sequence). DNA for the CDR3: TGTGCCAGCAGCTCAAGGGGCGAGCAGTACTTC. Translated: CASSSRGEQYF.

This chain connects TRBV4-3 to TRBJ1-1; possible D gene TRBD1, 6 bases. V shed 0 bases and J shed 5 bases, with 10 bases lying between them. The CDR3 totals 14 residues. Per germline, CDR1 LGHNA and CDR2 YSLEER. DNA for the CDR3: TGCGCCAGCAGCCAAGAAACAGGGATAACTGAAGCTTTCTTT. This gives the protein CASSQETGITEAFF.

This clone was seen once. J is TRBJ2-1 and V is TRBV12-5; TRBD1 might be the D (6 bases). The CDR3 extends over 16 amino acids. Germline values: CDR1 LGHNT, CDR2 FRNRAP. V dropped 3 bases and J dropped 0 bases, with 12 bases sitting between them. Written as DNA, the CDR3 is TGTGCTAGTGGTTTCCATACAGGGTCCTCCTACAATGAGCAGTTCTTC. As protein: CASGFHTGSSYNEQFF.

This rearrangement joins TRBV28 to TRBJ1-1, with D possibly matching TRBD1 (5 bases). Trimming left V 9 bases short and J 4 bases short, with 18 bases between. Germline V gives CDR1 MDHEN, CDR2 SYDVKM. The CDR3 extends over 14 amino acids. CDR3 nucleotide sequence: TGTGCCAGTCTGAAAATCGGGGGTGGCACTGAAGCTTTCTTT. Translation gives CASLKIGGGTEAFF.

J is TRBJ1-6 and V is TRBV4-1; D is uncertain. CDR1 is MGHRA and CDR2 is YSYEKL in the germline V gene. The CDR3 runs to 13 residues. V gave up 4 bases and J gave up 10 bases, with 11 bases separating them. CDR3 in DNA: TGCGCCAGCAGCCCCCAGGTACTGTCACCCCTCCACTTT. This gives the protein CASSPQVLSPLHF.

The chain combines TRBV28 with TRBJ1-5; no clear D gene. The CDR3 is 14 residues long. Per the germline V gene, CDR1 is MDHEN and CDR2 is SYDVKM. Trimming left V 2 bases short and J 10 bases short, with 15 bases between. CDR3 loop: CASSLIAPGVPQHF. As DNA, the CDR3 is TGTGCCAGCAGTTTAATAGCCCCTGGAGTTCCCCAGCATTTT.

Written as DNA, the CDR3 is TGTGCCAGCAGCACACGGGTAGACCCAAACAATGAGCAGTTCTTC. Its translation is CASSTRVDPNNEQFF. This chain uses TRBV11-3 with TRBJ2-1, with D unclear. The V gene's germline CDR1 is SGHNT and CDR2 YENEEA. The germline V and J ends were trimmed by 5 bases and 5 bases, with 16 bases remaining between them. The CDR3 loop spans 15 amino acids. The variable domain in full, with the rest retrieved from reference TRBV11-3 and TRBJ2-1, is EAGVVQSPRYKIIEKKQPVAFWCNPISGHNTLYWYLQNLGQGPELLIRYENEEAVDDSQLPKDRFSAERLKGVDSTLKIQPAELGDSAVYLCASSTRVDPNNEQFFGPGTRLTVL.